A selection of T cell receptor beta chains follows, all from one sample in a study of cytomegalovirus exposure and HLA in healthy donors. Generated by immunoSEQ multiplex PCR, the TCRdb table keeps only in-frame clones and is missing some. The table lists around 65,000 clones, 60% to 65% of them singletons. Sequencing was carried out using PBMCs. Receptors were obtained from a man aged 25 to 40 in good health and CMV-seronegative. CDR3s include the opening cysteine and the closing phenylalanine or tryptophan. A D gene is named only where the DNA matches it firmly. Some rows mark clone size as missing; the rest say once, few, many or name a class of expanded clone.

cdr3_aa | cdr3_nt | v_call | d_call | clone_size | j_call
CASSSGRYGGSSYNEQFF | TGTGCCAGCAGCTCTGGACGCTACGGGGGGAGCTCCTACAATGAGCAGTTCTTC | TRBV7-2 | TRBD2 | NA | TRBJ2-1
CASSFPGQGDYEQYF | TGTGCCAGCAGCTTTCCGGGACAGGGGGACTACGAGCAGTACTTC | TRBV7-6 | TRBD1 | NA | TRBJ2-7
CASSAGVETQYF | TGTGCCAGCAGCGCGGGGGTAGAGACCCAGTACTTC | TRBV11-2 | TRBD2 | NA | TRBJ2-5
CASSLVQRLAGGYNEQFF | TGTGCCAGCAGCTTAGTGCAGCGACTAGCGGGGGGGTACAATGAGCAGTTCTTC | TRBV7-6 | TRBD2 | NA | TRBJ2-1
CASFPKGLNQETQYF | TGTGCCTCCTTCCCGAAGGGACTAAACCAAGAGACCCAGTACTTC | TRBV2 | TRBD2 | NA | TRBJ2-5
CASSLAVVSGGAETQYF | TGTGCCAGCAGCTTGGCCGTGGTGAGCGGGGGGGCGGAGACCCAGTACTTC | TRBV5-4 | TRBD2 | NA | TRBJ2-5
CASSTQVRTPVFF | TGTGCCAGCAGCACGCAAGTGCGAACCCCCGTGTTCTTC | TRBV11-2 | NA | NA | TRBJ2-1
CASSPVGRTGGASYEQYF | TGTGCCAGCAGCCCCGTGGGGCGAACAGGGGGCGCTTCCTACGAGCAGTACTTC | TRBV11-2 | TRBD1 | few | TRBJ2-7
CASSEGRSGYEQYF | TGTGCCAGCAGTGAGGGCAGGTCAGGCTACGAGCAGTACTTC | TRBV6-1 | NA | NA | TRBJ2-7
CASQTSGVGGKTGELFF | TGTGCCAGCCAGACTAGCGGGGTGGGTGGGAAAACCGGGGAGCTGTTTTTT | TRBV4-2 | TRBD2 | few | TRBJ2-2
CASSPTGEGYEQYF | TGTGCCAGCAGTCCGACAGGGGAGGGCTACGAGCAGTACTTC | TRBV28 | NA | few | TRBJ2-7
CASSLAGDKETQYF | TGCGCCAGCAGCTTGGCCGGGGACAAAGAGACCCAGTACTTC | TRBV5-1 | NA | NA | TRBJ2-5
CASSIRGGYGYTF | TGTGCCAGCAGCATCAGGGGAGGGTATGGCTACACCTTC | TRBV27 | NA | NA | TRBJ1-2
CASSRGQNQPQHF | TGTGCCAGCAGCCGGGGACAGAATCAGCCCCAGCATTTT | TRBV5-6 | TRBD1 | once | TRBJ1-5
CASSLRRGGPQHF | TGTGCCAGCAGTTTAAGGCGAGGAGGGCCCCAGCATTTT | TRBV27 | NA | NA | TRBJ1-5
CASSPLDLGVYEQYF | TGTGCCAGCTCACCACTGGACCTAGGGGTCTACGAGCAGTACTTC | TRBV18 | NA | few | TRBJ2-7
CASSVSPGNSPLHF | TGTGCCAGCAGTGTCTCGCCGGGGAATTCACCCCTCCACTTT | TRBV6-4 | NA | few | TRBJ1-6
CASSEAGGTSRAFF | TGTGCCAGCAGTGAAGCTGGCGGAACGTCTCGGGCTTTCTTT | TRBV6-1 | NA | few | TRBJ1-1
CASSRPTGPYGYTF | TGTGCCAGCAGCAGACCGACAGGGCCCTATGGCTACACCTTC | TRBV6-1 | TRBD1 | NA | TRBJ1-2
CAWGEVGSAGGYTF | TGTGCCTGGGGTGAGGTCGGATCAGCAGGTGGCTACACCTTC | TRBV30 | NA | NA | TRBJ1-2
CASSHGSGEYEQYF | TGCGCCAGCAGCCATGGCTCTGGAGAATACGAGCAGTACTTC | TRBV4-1 | NA | NA | TRBJ2-7
CASHRGVENYGYTF | TGTGCCAGCCACCGGGGGGTAGAAAACTATGGCTACACCTTC | TRBV25-1 | NA | NA | TRBJ1-2
CASSSPRDYGYTF | TGTGCCAGCTCATCGCCGAGGGACTATGGCTACACCTTC | TRBV18 | NA | NA | TRBJ1-2
CAIRAGADYEQYF | TGTGCCATCAGGGCAGGGGCAGACTACGAGCAGTACTTC | TRBV10-3 | NA | once | TRBJ2-7
CASSQVWLMNTEAFF | TGCGCCAGCAGCCAAGTATGGCTGATGAACACTGAAGCTTTCTTT | TRBV4-1 | NA | once | TRBJ1-1
CSVAGGVDVTYEQYF | TGCAGCGTTGCCGGAGGGGTTGATGTTACCTATGAGCAGTACTTC | TRBV29-1 | NA | few | TRBJ2-7
CASSWTGGTETQYF | TGTGCCAGCAGCTGGACAGGGGGAACAGAGACCCAGTACTTC | TRBV7-9 | TRBD1 | NA | TRBJ2-5
CASSPGVQQKYF | TGTGCCAGCAGTCCCGGGGTGCAGCAGAAGTACTTC | TRBV28 | NA | NA | TRBJ2-5
CASSSQGAVYEQYF | TGTGCCAGCAGTTCTCAGGGGGCCGTCTACGAGCAGTACTTC | TRBV2 | TRBD1 | NA | TRBJ2-7
CASSFFTMNTEAFF | TGTGCCAGCAGCTTTTTTACAATGAACACTGAAGCTTTCTTT | TRBV7-2 | NA | NA | TRBJ1-1
CASKSAQGFEEQFF | TGTGCCAGCAAGAGTGCTCAGGGTTTTGAGGAGCAGTTCTTC | TRBV6-5 | NA | NA | TRBJ2-1
CASSVTSGGFSSYEQYF | TGTGCCAGCAGCGTCACTAGCGGGGGCTTTAGCTCCTACGAGCAGTACTTC | TRBV7-8 | TRBD2 | NA | TRBJ2-7